A single sample is the source of the 20 T cell receptor beta chains below, sequenced in a study of regulatory T cells in long-lasting Graves disease (dated by TCRdb to the early 2020s). The time point label for this specimen denotes: persistent/refractory GD, antithyroid drugs over 5 years with positive TRAb. For both TCR sequencing and RNA sequencing, RNA was extracted from PBMCs using TRIzol. Libraries were built with multiplex PCR. Sequencing took place on an Illumina HiSeq 4000. TCR beta libraries were built with iRepertoire HTBI primers and Arm-PCR amplification of CDR3 regions. TCRdb reran the public reads through fastp at Q25 and MiXCR, keeping productive beta chains. Under each unique CDR3 protein, matching rows form one entry showing the most common genes and DNA. The sample table records 420,000 or so distinct CDR3 sequences; 23% of these occur just once. The ten biggest clones cover about a quarter of the sample.

The sample consisted of peripheral blood mononuclear cells (PBMCs), taken when the disease was refractory, from a patient treated with antithyroid drugs. Source of these receptors: a female donor with Graves disease.

The rearrangement joins TRBV20-1 to TRBJ2-5, with D perhaps matching TRBD2 (6 bases). This CDR3 has 14 amino acids. The V end was cut by 6 bases, the J end by 5 bases, with 19 bases between. The germline V gene encodes CDR1 DFQATT and CDR2 SNEGSKA (reference sequence). The CDR3 DNA reads TGCAGTGCGGCCCGCGGGGCTTCGGTGGAGACCCAGTACTTC. Its translation is CSAARGASVETQYF.

This clonotype was found many times. The gene calls are TRBV28 and TRBJ1-5, with D hard to call. V dropped 3 bases and J dropped 2 bases, with 14 bases sitting between them. Germline V gene data show CDR1 as MDHEN and CDR2 as SYDVKM. The CDR3 consists of 16 residues. CDR3 in amino acids: CASSFRLAQGNQPQHF. The CDR3 nucleotides read TGTGCCAGCAGTTTCCGCCTTGCTCAGGGCAATCAGCCCCAGCATTTT.

This clonotype occurred many times. This sequence joins TRBV28 and TRBJ1-5; D may be TRBD1 (6 bases). Germline CDR1 MDHEN, CDR2 SYDVKM. The CDR3 has 15 residues. V was cut by 4 bases and J by 4 bases, with 14 bases left in between. The CDR3: CASSSFSRGNQPQHF. The CDR3 coding sequence is TGTGCCAGCAGTTCGTTTTCCAGGGGAAATCAGCCCCAGCATTTT.

The sample holds many counts of this clonotype. This chain links TRBV2 with TRBJ1-6; 7 nucleotides align to TRBD1. This CDR3 has 14 amino acids. J gave up 6 bases and V 3 bases, and 2 bases lay outside the gene matches. In germline, CDR1 is SNHLY, CDR2 FYNNEI. The CDR3 reads CASSEGQPNSPLHF. Written as DNA, the CDR3 is TGTGCCAGCAGTGAGGGACAGCCTAATTCACCCCTCCACTTT.

The chain links TRBV29-1 to TRBJ2-4; 13 bases fit TRBD2. This CDR3 region has 15 residues. The V segment lost 5 bases and the J segment 7 bases; nucleotides outside the gene matches: 8. CDR1 SQVTM and CDR2 ANQGSEA come from the germline V gene. CDR3 amino acids: CSVLGRLAGGNIQYF. The CDR3 DNA is TGCAGCGTTCTCGGTCGACTAGCGGGAGGTAACATTCAGTACTTC.

The table lists this clonotype with a few counts. V and J are TRBV13 and TRBJ1-1; D is ambiguous. CDR3 size: 14 residues. Germline V gene lookup returns CDR1 PRHDT and CDR2 FYEKMQ (reference sequence). V gave up 1 base and J gave up 1 base, with 7 bases separating them. CDR3 coding DNA: TGTGCCAGCAGCTTAGTCGGGAGGAACACTGAAGCTTTCTTT. Residues: CASSLVGRNTEAFF.

The table lists this clonotype with a few counts. CDR3 protein: CASSDIDQETQYF. The CDR3 nucleotides read TGTGCCAGCAGTGATATTGACCAAGAGACCCAGTACTTC. V usage is TRBV25-1 and J usage is TRBJ2-5; no clear D gene. The germline CDR1 and CDR2 sequences are MGHDK and SYGVNS. The CDR3 length is 13 residues. V gave up 3 bases and J gave up 0 bases, with 5 bases separating them.

V is TRBV5-1 and J is TRBJ2-5, with 7 bases lining up with TRBD2. Germline CDR1 is SGHRS and CDR2 is YFSETQ. V lost 0 bases and J lost 5; bases outside the gene matches: 4. The CDR3 runs to 14 residues. The CDR3 DNA is TGCGCCAGCAGCTTGGTCCAGGGAGGGGAGACCCAGTACTTC. The encoded protein is CASSLVQGGETQYF.

There are a few counts of this clonotype. J is TRBJ1-1 and V is TRBV19, with D hard to call. V was pared by 0 bases and J by 5 bases, with 16 bases between. The CDR3 sequence is 16 residues long. The germline CDR1 and CDR2 sequences are LNHDA and SQIVND (reference sequence). This CDR3 is CASSIDLRVVRTEAFF. The CDR3 DNA reads as TGTGCCAGTAGTATAGATCTTAGGGTTGTGAGGACTGAAGCTTTCTTT.

This clonotype has only a few counts. The V gene is TRBV14, the J gene TRBJ2-5, with D tentatively TRBD2 (6 bases). Trimming pared 4 bases from V and 1 base from J, leaving 10 bases between. Germline V gene lookup returns CDR1 SGHDN and CDR2 FVKESK. This CDR3 is built from 14 residues. The CDR3, as DNA: TGTGCCAGCAGCCCCCGGGACTTCCAAGAGACCCAGTACTTC. It specifies CASSPRDFQETQYF.

Many counts were recorded for this clonotype. The rearrangement uses TRBV3-1 and TRBJ2-2, with D unresolved. Germline V gene sequence: CDR1 LGHDT, CDR2 YNNKEL (reference sequence). The V gene lost 1 base and the J gene lost 6 bases, with 3 bases spanning the gap. This CDR3 has 12 amino acids. The CDR3 region is CASSQVSGELFF. DNA for the CDR3: TGTGCCAGCAGCCAAGTCTCCGGGGAGCTGTTTTTT.

The chain is built from TRBV28 and TRBJ1-3, with unresolved D. The germline CDR1 and CDR2 sequences are MDHEN and SYDVKM. Trimming cost V 5 bases and J 4 bases, with 9 bases left between them. CDR3 length equals 13 residues. CDR3 sequence: CASSPPTGNTIYF. CDR3 nucleotides: TGTGCCAGCAGTCCGCCGACCGGAAACACCATATATTTT. Full variable domain (outside the CDR3, taken from reference TRBV28 and TRBJ1-3): DVKVTQSSRYLVKRTGEKVFLECVQDMDHENMFWYRQDPGLGLRLIYFSYDVKMKEKGDIPEGYSVSREKKERFSLILESASTNQTSMYLCASSPPTGNTIYFGEGSWLTVV.

This clonotype was found many times. The chain carries TRBV7-3 and TRBJ2-5; TRBD1 agrees at 9 bases. The germline CDR1 and CDR2 sequences are SGHTA and FQGTGA. J lost 5 bases, V lost 5 bases, and 6 bases had no gene match. The CDR3 runs 14 residues. CDR3 coding DNA: TGTGCCAGCAGCCCCACAGGGGGCGGGGAGACCCAGTACTTC. Amino acids: CASSPTGGGETQYF.

Many counts were recorded for this clonotype. For the CDR3, the DNA is TGCAGCGCAGGCCGGGACAGGGGGCTATCGAACACCGGGGAGCTGTTTTTT. Amino acids: CSAGRDRGLSNTGELFF. The chain employs TRBV29-1 and TRBJ2-2; the match to TRBD1 covers 12 bases. Trimming cost V 7 bases and J 0 bases; bases outside gene matches: 9. CDR3 length equals 17 residues. The germline V gene encodes CDR1 SQVTM and CDR2 ANQGSEA.

This chain uses TRBV3-1 with TRBJ2-7, with TRBD1 as a possible D gene (5 bases). The V end lost 1 base, the J end lost 2 bases, and 6 bases lay between the germline ends. The CDR3 is 13 residues long. From germline, CDR1 is LGHDT and CDR2 YNNKEL (reference sequence). CDR3 bases: TGTGCCAGCAGCCAAGGGACAACCTACGAGCAGTACTTC. Amino acids: CASSQGTTYEQYF.

About this clonotype itself: One base away lies a much larger clone, so this may be a sequencing read error. V usage is TRBV28 and J usage is TRBJ2-5, with D possibly being TRBD1 or TRBD2 (5 bases each). The CDR3 has 15 residues. Germline CDR1 is MDHEN and CDR2 is SYDVKM. Trimming shortened V by 6 bases and J by 1 base, and 15 bases separated the two germline ends. CDR3: CASSPLGVCQETQYF. CDR3 nucleotides: TGTGCCAGCAGCCCACTGGGGGTCTGCCAAGAGACCCAGTACTTC.

The rearrangement uses TRBV12-3 or TRBV12-4 and TRBJ1-5; TRBD1 might be the D (6 bases). CDR3 length equals 12 residues. Deletions cut 10 bases from V and 5 bases from J, with 12 bases between. The CDR3 DNA follows: TGTGCCACCCAAGGGGGGTATCAGCCCCAGCATTTT. Translation: CATQGGYQPQHF.

V and J are TRBV19 and TRBJ2-7, with 7 bases fitting TRBD1. After removal of 6 bases from V and 2 bases from J, the junction contained 10 bases not matched to a gene. Germline V gene sequence: CDR1 LNHDA, CDR2 SQIVND (reference sequence). This CDR3 contains 15 residues. The CDR3 sequence: CASRTTGEIAYEQYF. In DNA form, the CDR3 reads TGTGCCAGTAGAACCACAGGGGAAATCGCCTACGAGCAGTACTTC. Full variable domain (outside the CDR3, taken from reference TRBV19 and TRBJ2-7): DGGITQSPKYLFRKEGQNVTLSCEQNLNHDAMYWYRQDPGQGLRLIYYSQIVNDFQKGDIAEGYSVSREKKESFPLTVTSAQKNPTAFYLCASRTTGEIAYEQYFGPGTRLTVT.

In regard to this clonotype: This may come from a read error, since a much larger clone is one base off. The V and J genes are TRBV14 and TRBJ1-4, with 7 bases identical to TRBD1. The CDR3 extends over 15 amino acids. The V segment lost 4 bases and the J segment 5 bases; nucleotides outside the gene matches: 7. The germline V gene has CDR1 SGHDN and CDR2 FVKESK. The CDR3 spells CASSRQTGRNEKLFF. The CDR3, as DNA: TGTGCCAGCAGCCGCCAGACAGGGAGGAATGAAAAACTGTTTTTT.

The V call is TRBV6-1, the J call TRBJ2-2; possibly TRBD1 or TRBD2 for D (5 bases each). The CDR3 covers 15 residues. With 5 bases removed from V and 0 bases from J, the gap between germline ends came to 10 bases. Per the germline V gene, CDR1 is MNHNS and CDR2 is SASEGT. CDR3 nucleotide sequence: TGTGCCAGCAGTACCGGGGCCTCGAACACCGGGGAGCTGTTTTTT. Translation: CASSTGASNTGELFF.